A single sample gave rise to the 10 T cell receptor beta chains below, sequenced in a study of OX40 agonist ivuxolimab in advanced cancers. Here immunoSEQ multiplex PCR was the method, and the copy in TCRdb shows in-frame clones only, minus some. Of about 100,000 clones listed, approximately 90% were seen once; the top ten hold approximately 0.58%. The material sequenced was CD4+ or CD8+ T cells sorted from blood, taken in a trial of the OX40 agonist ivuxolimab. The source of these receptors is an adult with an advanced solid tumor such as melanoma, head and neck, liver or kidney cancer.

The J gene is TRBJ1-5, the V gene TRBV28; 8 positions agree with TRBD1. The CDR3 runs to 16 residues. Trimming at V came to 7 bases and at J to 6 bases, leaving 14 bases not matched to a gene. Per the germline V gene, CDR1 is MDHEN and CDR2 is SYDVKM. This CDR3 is CASNPDGQGKGQPQHF. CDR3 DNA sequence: TGTGCCAGCAACCCCGACGGACAGGGAAAGGGTCAGCCCCAGCATTTT.

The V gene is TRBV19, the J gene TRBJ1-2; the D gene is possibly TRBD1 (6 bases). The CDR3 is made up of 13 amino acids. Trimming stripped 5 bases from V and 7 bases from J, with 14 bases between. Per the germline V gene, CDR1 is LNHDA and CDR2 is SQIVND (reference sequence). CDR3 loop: CASSPRGAGGYTF. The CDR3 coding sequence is TGTGCCAGTAGTCCCCGGGGGGCGGGTGGCTACACCTTC.

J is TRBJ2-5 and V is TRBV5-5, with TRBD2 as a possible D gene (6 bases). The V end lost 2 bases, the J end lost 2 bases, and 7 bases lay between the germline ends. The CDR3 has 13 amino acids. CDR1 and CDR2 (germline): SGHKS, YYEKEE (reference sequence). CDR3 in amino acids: CASSLGTQETQYF. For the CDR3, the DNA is TGTGCCAGCAGCTTAGGGACTCAAGAGACCCAGTACTTC.

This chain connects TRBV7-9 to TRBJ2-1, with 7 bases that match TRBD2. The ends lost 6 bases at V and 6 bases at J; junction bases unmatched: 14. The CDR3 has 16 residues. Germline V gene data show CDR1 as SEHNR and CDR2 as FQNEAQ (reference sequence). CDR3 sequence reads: CASSPRLALRANEQFF. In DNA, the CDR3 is TGTGCCAGCAGTCCTAGACTAGCCCTTCGTGCCAATGAGCAGTTCTTC.

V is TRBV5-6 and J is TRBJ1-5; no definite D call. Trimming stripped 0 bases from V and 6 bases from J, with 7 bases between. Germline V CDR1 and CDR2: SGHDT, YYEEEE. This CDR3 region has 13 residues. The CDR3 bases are TGTGCCAGCAGCTTGGCCTCCCTTCAGCCCCAGCATTTT. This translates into CASSLASLQPQHF.

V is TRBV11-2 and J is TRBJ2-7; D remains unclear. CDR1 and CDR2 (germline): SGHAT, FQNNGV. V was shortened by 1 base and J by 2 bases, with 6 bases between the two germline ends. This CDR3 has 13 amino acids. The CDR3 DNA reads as TGTGCCAGCAGCTTAGTTGTACCCTACGAGCAGTACTTC. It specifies CASSLVVPYEQYF.

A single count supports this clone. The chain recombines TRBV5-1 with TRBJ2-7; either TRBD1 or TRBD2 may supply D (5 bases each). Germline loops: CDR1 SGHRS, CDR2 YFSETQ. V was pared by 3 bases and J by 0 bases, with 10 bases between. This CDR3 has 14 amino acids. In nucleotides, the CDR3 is TGCGCCAGCAGCTCGGGACCTCCCTCCTACGAGCAGTACTTC. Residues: CASSSGPPSYEQYF.

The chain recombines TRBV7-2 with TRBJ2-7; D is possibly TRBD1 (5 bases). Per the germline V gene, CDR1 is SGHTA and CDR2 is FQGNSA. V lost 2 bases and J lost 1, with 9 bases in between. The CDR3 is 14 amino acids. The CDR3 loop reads CASSLNAGSYEQYF. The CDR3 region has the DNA TGTGCCAGCAGCTTAAACGCAGGGTCCTACGAGCAGTACTTC.

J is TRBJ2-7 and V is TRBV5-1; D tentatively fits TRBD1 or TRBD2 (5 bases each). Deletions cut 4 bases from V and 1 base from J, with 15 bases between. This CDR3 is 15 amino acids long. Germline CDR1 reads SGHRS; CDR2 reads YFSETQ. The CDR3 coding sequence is TGCGCCAGCAGCAACCCCGGGACGGGATCCTACGAGCAGTACTTC. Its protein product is CASSNPGTGSYEQYF.

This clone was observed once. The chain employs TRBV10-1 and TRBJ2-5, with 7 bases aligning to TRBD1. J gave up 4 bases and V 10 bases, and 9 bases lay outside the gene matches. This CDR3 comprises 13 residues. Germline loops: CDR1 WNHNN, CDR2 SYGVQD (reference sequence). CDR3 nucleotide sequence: TGCGCCACCTCTGGACAGGCCGGAGAGACCCAGTACTTC. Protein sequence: CATSGQAGETQYF.